The 17 T cell receptor beta chains in this list originate from one sample, sequenced in a study of high-grade serous ovarian cancer treatment subgroups. The assay was immunoSEQ multiplex PCR, and TCRdb's table has in-frame clones only and misses some. The data show 4,500 to 6,000 clones, more than 60% seen once. Tumor samples were taken before definitive surgery or chemotherapy. What was sequenced was tumor tissue. Receptors originate from a human donor with high-grade serous ovarian cancer.

By share, this clone counts as medium-sized (0.01 to 0.1%). The chain recombines TRBV30 with TRBJ1-1; 7 nucleotides align to TRBD1. Losses at the gene ends were 1 base for V and 1 base for J; bases not matched to a gene: 9. The CDR3 has 16 residues. Germline V lookup: CDR1 GTSNPN, CDR2 SVGIG (reference sequence). CDR3 sequence reads: CAWSGASGGQNTEAFF. Written as DNA, the CDR3 is TGTGCCTGGAGTGGGGCGTCAGGGGGGCAGAACACTGAAGCTTTCTTT.

This clone was counted once. The chain couples TRBV27 to TRBJ1-2, with D unclear. With 5 bases removed from V and 8 bases from J, the gap between germline ends came to 12 bases. The CDR3 has 12 amino acids. Germline V lookup: CDR1 MNHEY, CDR2 SMNVEV (reference sequence). CDR3: CASSPRVGGYTF. The CDR3 DNA is TGTGCCAGCAGTCCCCGGGTGGGAGGCTACACCTTC.

A word on this clone: Different DNA sequences within this sample yield the same CDR3. V gene TRBV7-7 combines with J gene TRBJ2-3, with D perhaps TRBD2 (5 bases). CDR3 length: 15 residues. Deletions cut 1 base from V and 0 bases from J, with 8 bases between. Germline assignment: CDR1 SSHAT and CDR2 FNYEAQ (reference sequence). CDR3 DNA sequence: TGTGCCAGCAGCTTAGGGCTAGCTAGCACAGATACGCAGTATTTT. Translating it yields CASSLGLASTDTQYF.

As for this clone: Other DNA sequences in the sample encode the same CDR3. The rearrangement links TRBV6-5 to TRBJ1-6, with D possibly being TRBD1 (5 bases). V lost 0 bases, J lost 4 bases, and 10 bases lay in between. Germline V CDR1 and CDR2: MNHEY, SVGAGI. This CDR3 region has 16 residues. In nucleotides, the CDR3 is TGTGCCAGCAGTTACTCCCGGGACTCTTATAATTCACCCCTCCACTTT. Translating gives CASSYSRDSYNSPLHF.

This clone appeared once. This sequence joins TRBV7-2 and TRBJ1-5; D gene unclear. Germline assignment: CDR1 SGHTA and CDR2 FQGNSA. V lost 1 base to trimming and J lost 7 bases, with 14 bases between them. The CDR3 is 15 amino acids. The CDR3 is CASSLEGRYGQPQHF. The CDR3 DNA is TGTGCCAGCAGCTTAGAGGGCAGGTACGGCCAGCCCCAGCATTTT.

The chain recombines TRBV5-1 with TRBJ1-1; 7 bases fit TRBD1. CDR1 is SGHRS, CDR2 YFSETQ, per germline. The CDR3 runs 16 residues. The ends lost 1 base at V and 1 base at J; junction bases unmatched: 7. CDR3 bases: TGCGCCAGCAGCTTGCCCCCGGGACAGAGGAACACTGAAGCTTTCTTT. Translating gives CASSLPPGQRNTEAFF.

The chain carries TRBV5-1 and TRBJ2-1; TRBD1 matches at 7 bases. The CDR3 covers 15 residues. V shed 0 bases and J 4 bases; nucleotides not matched to a gene: 4. Germline lookup yields CDR1 SGHRS and CDR2 YFSETQ. In DNA form, the CDR3 reads TGCGCCAGCAGCTTGGGGCCAGGGGGATACAATGAGCAGTTCTTC. This sequence encodes CASSLGPGGYNEQFF.

The CDR3 bases are TGCAGCGCCTCTAAAGGGGGTTACTACGAGCAGTACTTC. This gives the protein CSASKGGYYEQYF. V is TRBV29-1 and J is TRBJ2-5, with D possibly matching TRBD1 (6 bases). The end of the DNA fits TRBJ2-7 better, so the J call may be wrong. Germline loops: CDR1 SQVTM, CDR2 ANQGSEA. The length of the CDR3 is 13 residues.

The J gene is TRBJ1-2, the V gene TRBV7-2, with 10 bases fitting TRBD1. The CDR3 totals 16 residues. Germline-derived CDR1 and CDR2 are SGHTA and FQGNSA. After removal of 1 base from V and 6 bases from J, the junction contained 8 bases not matched to a gene. This CDR3 is CASSLVTGGTAHGYTF. Written as DNA, the CDR3 is TGTGCCAGCAGCTTAGTGACAGGGGGCACGGCCCATGGCTACACCTTC. Looking up the rest from reference TRBV7-2 and TRBJ1-2 gives the full variable domain: GAGVSQSPSNKVTEKGKDVELRCDPISGHTALYWYRQSLGQGLEFLIYFQGNSAPDKSGLPSDRFSAERTGGSVSTLTIQRTQQEDSAVYLCASSLVTGGTAHGYTFGSGTRLTVV.

The rearrangement joins TRBV5-1 to TRBJ2-4, with 8 bases identical to TRBD2. The CDR3 is made up of 16 amino acids. The germline gives CDR1 SGHRS, CDR2 YFSETQ. The trim removed 0 bases at V and 7 bases at J, leaving 9 bases unmatched. The CDR3 DNA is TGCGCCAGCAGCTTGGCCGGACAGCGGGGGTTGAACATTCAGTACTTC. This encodes CASSLAGQRGLNIQYF.

This chain connects TRBV28 to TRBJ1-3; 8 nucleotides match TRBD1. The CDR3 runs 12 residues. CDR1 MDHEN and CDR2 SYDVKM come from the germline V gene. V lost 8 bases and J lost 9; bases outside the gene matches: 6. CDR3 DNA: TGTGCCAGCGCAGACAGGGGATCCACCATATATTTT. This gives the protein CASADRGSTIYF.

The V and J genes are TRBV9 and TRBJ2-7; possible D gene TRBD2, 6 bases. Trimming took 0 bases from V and 2 from J, leaving 15 bases between them. The CDR3 is 16 residues long. Germline CDR1 reads SGDLS; CDR2 reads YYNGEE. CDR3 nucleotide sequence: TGTGCCAGCAGCGTAGACGGAGGGACGGGTGCCTACGAGCAGTACTTC. It translates to CASSVDGGTGAYEQYF.

V is TRBV7-3 and J is TRBJ1-1, with TRBD1 identical over 7 bases. With 6 bases clipped from V and 3 bases from J, the junction kept 4 bases outside the gene matches. Germline lookup yields CDR1 SGHTA and CDR2 FQGTGA. This CDR3 has 13 residues. The CDR3 DNA sequence: TGTGCCAGCAGAGAGACAGGGTACACTGAAGCTTTCTTT. Its translation is CASRETGYTEAFF.

This chain connects TRBV6-5 to TRBJ1-3; 8 bases agree with TRBD1. The V gene's germline CDR1 is MNHEY and CDR2 SVGAGI. This CDR3 contains 16 residues. Trimming took 4 bases from V and 3 from J; bases not matched to a gene: 8. The CDR3 spells CASSSQRTGLGNTIYF. CDR3 in DNA: TGTGCCAGCAGTTCTCAACGGACAGGGCTTGGAAACACCATATATTTT.

In DNA, the CDR3 is TGTGCCAGCAGCGGGGAAGGCCAGACTGGAAACACCATATATTTT. Translated: CASSGEGQTGNTIYF. The chain carries TRBV13 and TRBJ1-3; D unresolved. The germline CDR1 and CDR2 sequences are PRHDT and FYEKMQ (reference sequence). The CDR3 sequence is 15 residues long. V dropped 5 bases and J dropped 2 bases, with 13 bases sitting between them.

The V gene is TRBV6-1, the J gene TRBJ2-3, with D perhaps TRBD2 (6 bases). Deletions cut 2 bases from V and 4 bases from J, with 10 bases between. The CDR3 spans 14 residues. Germline V lookup: CDR1 MNHNS, CDR2 SASEGT. The CDR3 bases are TGTGCCAGCAGTGAACCGGAGGGAGCAGATACGCAGTATTTT. Its protein is CASSEPEGADTQYF.

There are a few counts of this clone. This chain links TRBV7-2 with TRBJ1-5, with D possibly TRBD1 on 5 matching bases. The CDR3 sequence is 13 residues long. Germline CDR1 SGHTA, CDR2 FQGNSA. V lost 4 bases and J lost 7, with 11 bases in between. The CDR3 region has the DNA TGTGCCAGCAGCTCAGAGAGGGGCCAGCCCCAGCATTTT. Encoded protein: CASSSERGQPQHF. The full variable domain, rest sourced from reference TRBV7-2 and TRBJ1-5, is GAGVSQSPSNKVTEKGKDVELRCDPISGHTALYWYRQSLGQGLEFLIYFQGNSAPDKSGLPSDRFSAERTGGSVSTLTIQRTQQEDSAVYLCASSSERGQPQHFGDGTRLSIL.